This TCR beta chain was sequenced during a study of T cell responses to AZD1222 COVID-19 vaccine. The V gene end was trimmed by 4 bases and the J gene end by 6 bases; junction bases not matched to a gene: 8. Germline V gives CDR1 SGHRS, CDR2 YFSETQ. The CDR3 consists of 15 residues. TCRdb keeps only in-frame clones here, not all; method: immunoSEQ multiplex PCR. The table lists more than 80,000 clones, 70% to 90% of them singletons. Sequencing used peripheral blood, obtained 28 days after the second AZD1222 dose. V and J are TRBV5-1 and TRBJ2-1; 9 bases agree with TRBD1. This TCR came from an adult who received the AZD1222 COVID-19 vaccine. The CDR3 is CASSATGGPSNEQFF. The CDR3, as DNA: TGCGCCAGCAGCGCGACAGGGGGGCCCTCCAATGAGCAGTTCTTC.